The 32 T cell receptor beta chains below were found in one sample sequenced in a study of blood T cell repertoires in COVID-19. Data came from immunoSEQ multiplex PCR; TCRdb stores just in-frame clones and leaves some out. The sample lists 55,000 to 70,000 clones, 91% occurring once. The sequencing input was peripheral blood. The source is a middle-aged man with COVID-19, enrolled during active disease.

The genes are TRBV5-5 and TRBJ2-2; TRBD2 is a possible D gene (6 bases). The length of the CDR3 is 14 residues. CDR1 and CDR2 from the germline V gene are SGHKS and YYEKEE (reference sequence). The ends were cut back, 4 bases at V and 6 bases at J, with 13 bases in the middle. The CDR3 loop is CASSPVRGAGELFF. CDR3 bases: TGTGCCAGCAGCCCGGTGCGGGGTGCCGGGGAGCTGTTTTTT.

V gene TRBV15 combines with J gene TRBJ1-2; the D gene is possibly TRBD1 (5 bases). Germline V gene data show CDR1 as LNHNV and CDR2 as YYDKDF (reference sequence). Deletions cut 0 bases from V and 3 bases from J, with 8 bases between. This CDR3 contains 14 residues. The CDR3 coding sequence is TGTGCCACCAGCAGAGATCGGGGGGACTATGGCTACACCTTC. It specifies CATSRDRGDYGYTF. Full variable domain (outside the CDR3, taken from reference TRBV15 and TRBJ1-2): DAMVIQNPRYQVTQFGKPVTLSCSQTLNHNVMYWYQQKSSQAPKLLFHYYDKDFNNEADTPDNFQSRRPNTSFCFLDIRSPGLGDTAMYLCATSRDRGDYGYTFGSGTRLTVV.

In this sample, this clone turned up a few times. V usage is TRBV10-2 and J usage is TRBJ1-1; a weak D match, TRBD1 (6 bases). With 3 bases removed from V and 5 bases from J, the gap between germline ends came to 10 bases. This CDR3 is 13 amino acids long. Germline V gives CDR1 WSHSY, CDR2 SAAADI. Written as DNA, the CDR3 is TGCGCCAGCAGTGAAGCAGGGGAAACTGAAGCTTTCTTT. Translating it yields CASSEAGETEAFF.

This chain connects TRBV12-3 or TRBV12-4 to TRBJ2-4; maybe TRBD2 (5 bases). The CDR3 consists of 12 residues. V was trimmed by 5 bases and J by 8 bases, leaving 10 bases between them. CDR3 region: CASSVTGDIQYF. CDR3 nucleotide sequence: TGTGCCAGCAGTGTGACCGGGGACATTCAGTACTTC.

The V call is TRBV6-1, the J call TRBJ1-6, with TRBD1 matching 7 bases. Germline CDR1 MNHNS, CDR2 SASEGT. V gave up 4 bases and J gave up 10 bases; unmatched junction bases: 13. This CDR3 is 16 amino acids long. DNA of the CDR3: TGTGCCAGCAGTGCGCGACAGGGCACGCATAGATCACCCCTCCACTTT. The encoded protein is CASSARQGTHRSPLHF.

This clone has a handful of counts. This rearrangement joins TRBV11-2 to TRBJ1-2; D is possibly TRBD1 (6 bases). This CDR3 comprises 15 residues. Trimming took off 1 base at V and 4 bases at J, with 13 bases between the two ends. The germline V gene has CDR1 SGHAT and CDR2 FQNNGV. The CDR3 nucleotides are TGTGCCAGCAGCTTAGTAGTGGCAGGGGTCTATGGCTACACCTTC. It yields the protein CASSLVVAGVYGYTF.

This chain joins TRBV5-1 and TRBJ1-1; D might be TRBD1 (5 bases). The germline V gene has CDR1 SGHRS and CDR2 YFSETQ. CDR3 length: 14 residues. V was shortened by 0 bases and J by 4 bases, with 10 bases between the two germline ends. CDR3 sequence: CASSLAGLRTEAFF. The CDR3 bases are TGCGCCAGCAGCTTGGCAGGGCTTCGCACTGAAGCTTTCTTT.

V usage is TRBV5-1 and J usage is TRBJ1-2; D gene uncertain. The CDR3 length is 13 residues. Germline V CDR1 and CDR2: SGHRS, YFSETQ. V shed 0 bases and J shed 7 bases, with 10 bases lying between them. The CDR3 reads CASSLGSRSGYTF. In nucleotides, the CDR3 is TGCGCCAGCAGCTTGGGCTCGAGGAGTGGCTACACCTTC.

The chain links TRBV5-1 to TRBJ1-4; D remains ambiguous. The CDR3 spans 14 residues. Germline CDR1 SGHRS, CDR2 YFSETQ. V gave up 4 bases and J gave up 5 bases, with 12 bases separating them. CDR3 DNA: TGCGCCAGCAGCACCGCCCCGGGGAATGAAAAACTGTTTTTT. It yields the protein CASSTAPGNEKLFF.

In DNA, the CDR3 is TGTGCCAGCAGCGCGTTAGACTTGGGGGGGCTGGGCTTGGCTGGGGCCAACGTCCTGACTTTC. Translation: CASSALDLGGLGLAGANVLTF. The chain combines TRBV14 with TRBJ2-6, with D perhaps matching TRBD2 (7 bases). The germline gives CDR1 SGHDN, CDR2 FVKESK. Between the trimmed V and J ends, which lost 5 bases and 2 bases, there was a span of 28 bases. This CDR3 comprises 21 residues.

The rearrangement links TRBV5-1 to TRBJ2-3; 11 bases match TRBD1. Germline loops: CDR1 SGHRS, CDR2 YFSETQ. Losses at the gene ends were 4 bases for V and 1 base for J; bases not matched to a gene: 5. This CDR3 is built from 16 residues. The CDR3 DNA is TGCGCCAGCAGCCCCCCGGACAGGGGGCGCACAGATACGCAGTATTTT. Protein: CASSPPDRGRTDTQYF.

The chain is built from TRBV28 and TRBJ2-3, with 8 nucleotides matching TRBD2. CDR3 length: 14 amino acids. Trimming removed 7 bases from V and 6 bases from J; junction bases left unmatched: 9. CDR1 MDHEN and CDR2 SYDVKM come from the germline V gene. CDR3 DNA sequence: TGTGCCAGCAACCGGGGGGGCGGAGGCGATACGCAGTATTTT. It translates to CASNRGGGGDTQYF.

This chain connects TRBV30 to TRBJ2-3; TRBD2 aligns across 8 bases. The CDR3 extends over 15 amino acids. Germline V gene data show CDR1 as GTSNPN and CDR2 as SVGIG (reference sequence). V lost 3 bases and J lost 1; bases outside the gene matches: 6. CDR3 residues: CAWSGGATGTDTQYF. The CDR3 DNA sequence: TGTGCCTGGAGCGGGGGGGCTACAGGCACAGATACGCAGTATTTT. The full variable domain, with the rest looked up from reference TRBV30 and TRBJ2-3, is SQTIHQWPATLVQPVGSPLSLECTVEGTSNPNLYWYRQAAGRGLQLLFYSVGIGQISSEVPQNLSASRPQDRQFILSSKKLLLSDSGFYLCAWSGGATGTDTQYFGPGTRLTVL.

The chain joins TRBV7-3 to TRBJ2-7; TRBD1 matches at 8 bases. This CDR3 has 15 amino acids. From germline, CDR1 is SGHTA and CDR2 FQGTGA. Trimming took 1 base from V and 3 from J; bases not matched to a gene: 5. CDR3 in amino acids: CASSLSQGAGYEQYF. The CDR3 DNA is TGTGCCAGCAGCTTAAGTCAGGGGGCCGGCTACGAGCAGTACTTC.

This clone was detected only once. The gene calls are TRBV7-9 and TRBJ2-5, with TRBD2 matching 14 bases. Trimming took 5 bases from V and 5 from J; bases not matched to a gene: 10. CDR3 length: 17 residues. Looked up from germline, CDR1 is SEHNR and CDR2 is FQNEAQ (reference sequence). The CDR3 nucleotides are TGTGCCAGCAGCCCCGGACTAGCGGGGGGTTCATGGGAGACCCAGTACTTC. Its protein product is CASSPGLAGGSWETQYF.

The chain carries TRBV6-5 and TRBJ2-3; D perhaps matches TRBD1 (5 bases). CDR1 MNHEY and CDR2 SVGAGI come from the germline V gene. The CDR3 is made up of 16 amino acids. V was cut by 2 bases and J by 4 bases, with 16 bases left in between. CDR3: CASSYTRQVGPDTQYF. CDR3 DNA sequence: TGTGCCAGCAGTTACACGCGCCAGGTGGGGCCAGATACGCAGTATTTT.

The chain uses TRBV18 and TRBJ2-6; 7 bases map to TRBD1. The CDR3 runs to 18 residues. V lost 3 bases to trimming and J lost 0 bases; unmatched junction nucleotides: 8. CDR1 and CDR2 from the germline V gene are KGHSH and LQKENI. This chain's CDR3 is CASSPMGQSTSGANVLTF. CDR3 in DNA: TGTGCCAGCTCACCGATGGGACAGAGTACCTCTGGGGCCAACGTCCTGACTTTC.

V gene TRBV5-1 combines with J gene TRBJ1-2; 7 bases align to TRBD1. V lost 0 bases to trimming and J lost 13 bases; unmatched junction nucleotides: 6. The CDR3 has 12 amino acids. Germline CDR1 and CDR2: SGHRS and YFSETQ. CDR3 sequence (DNA): TGCGCCAGCAGCTTGGGACAGGGACCCCTCACCTTC. Translated: CASSLGQGPLTF.

This chain joins TRBV4-2 and TRBJ2-7, with TRBD2 as a possible D gene (6 bases). Germline CDR1 and CDR2: LGHNA and YNFKEQ. V lost 0 bases and J 0 bases, leaving 12 bases between the germline ends. This CDR3 comprises 16 residues. The CDR3: CASSQDSGGGSYEQYF. The CDR3 DNA reads TGTGCCAGCAGCCAAGATAGCGGCGGCGGCTCCTACGAGCAGTACTTC.

The gene calls are TRBV4-1 and TRBJ1-2; D is undetermined. The CDR3 contains 12 residues. Trimming left V 0 bases short and J 6 bases short, with 5 bases between. The germline gives CDR1 MGHRA, CDR2 YSYEKL. CDR3 sequence: CASSQDGNGYTF. CDR3 sequence (DNA): TGCGCCAGCAGCCAAGACGGGAATGGCTACACCTTC.

The chain carries TRBV6-5 and TRBJ2-3, with D possibly being TRBD2 (6 bases). The CDR3 sequence is 15 residues long. Germline assignment: CDR1 MNHEY and CDR2 SVGAGI. The ends were cut back, 0 bases at V and 2 bases at J, with 9 bases in the middle. The CDR3: CASSYSGGSTDTQYF. CDR3 coding DNA: TGTGCCAGCAGTTACTCTGGGGGGTCCACAGATACGCAGTATTTT.

The chain is built from TRBV7-3 and TRBJ1-1; D unclear. Germline CDR1 SGHTA, CDR2 FQGTGA. The CDR3 consists of 14 residues. Trimming stripped 2 bases from V and 1 base from J, with 8 bases between. The CDR3 loop reads CASSLESGNTEAFF. The CDR3 region has the DNA TGTGCCAGCAGCTTAGAGTCCGGGAACACTGAAGCTTTCTTT.

The rearrangement uses TRBV19 and TRBJ2-2; 8 bases line up with TRBD1. Germline V gene lookup returns CDR1 LNHDA and CDR2 SQIVND (reference sequence). Trimming took 3 bases from V and 7 from J; bases not matched to a gene: 7. The CDR3 covers 15 residues. CDR3 protein: CASSIDRGDVGELFF. The CDR3 bases are TGTGCCAGTAGTATTGACAGGGGCGACGTCGGGGAGCTGTTTTTT.

The chain links TRBV4-1 to TRBJ2-1, with 8 bases lining up with TRBD2. This CDR3 has 16 residues. The trim removed 3 bases at V and 7 bases at J, leaving 11 bases unmatched. Germline loops: CDR1 MGHRA, CDR2 YSYEKL. CDR3: CASSQPFRGGRNEQFF. The CDR3 nucleotides read TGCGCCAGCAGCCAGCCCTTTCGGGGGGGCCGTAATGAGCAGTTCTTC.

This chain connects TRBV10-3 to TRBJ2-7; tentatively, D is TRBD1 (5 bases). Germline CDR1 reads ENHRY; CDR2 reads SYGVKD. V lost 7 bases to trimming and J lost 3 bases, with 13 bases between them. The CDR3 contains 13 residues. CDR3 in DNA: TGTGCCATCAAATTTAACAGGTACTACGAGCAGTACTTC. This gives the protein CAIKFNRYYEQYF.

The chain uses TRBV30 and TRBJ1-6, with D tentatively TRBD1 (5 bases). This CDR3 is built from 17 residues. CDR1 GTSNPN and CDR2 SVGIG come from the germline V gene (reference sequence). Trimming took off 0 bases at V and 8 bases at J, with 20 bases between the two ends. The CDR3 reads CAWSVLGGAYVDSPLHF. The CDR3 coding sequence is TGTGCCTGGAGTGTATTGGGAGGGGCATACGTTGATTCACCCCTCCACTTT.

The V and J genes are TRBV6-1 and TRBJ2-1, with 9 bases aligning to TRBD2. CDR1 MNHNS and CDR2 SASEGT come from the germline V gene. The CDR3 runs to 17 residues. V lost 1 base and J lost 4; bases outside the gene matches: 8. The CDR3 nucleotides read TGTGCCAGCAGTGAAGGGGGAGCGGGGGGCCTTTACAATGAGCAGTTCTTC. Protein sequence: CASSEGGAGGLYNEQFF.

The chain carries TRBV3-1 (or the pseudogene TRBV3-2) and TRBJ2-1; the D is unclear. The CDR3 length is 14 residues. The ends were cut back, 2 bases at V and 2 bases at J, with 7 bases in the middle. Germline CDR1 LGHDT, CDR2 YNNKEL (reference sequence). CDR3 nucleotides: TGTGCCAGCAGCCAAACCGAGCCCTACAATGAGCAGTTCTTC. It specifies CASSQTEPYNEQFF.

The V call is TRBV28, the J call TRBJ2-7; 8 bases are shared with TRBD2. This CDR3 is 16 amino acids long. The V gene's germline CDR1 is MDHEN and CDR2 SYDVKM. The junction had 11 bases not matched to a gene; V was cut back by 4 bases and J by 3 bases. The CDR3 protein is CASSSPGGVHLYEQYF. CDR3 DNA: TGTGCCAGCAGTTCACCCGGGGGGGTACATCTCTACGAGCAGTACTTC.

The chain uses TRBV12-3 or TRBV12-4 and TRBJ2-4; TRBD2 aligns across 7 bases. Trimming took 6 bases from V and 7 from J; bases not matched to a gene: 6. The CDR3 runs 13 residues. This CDR3 reads CASRGSAGNIQYF. The CDR3 region has the DNA TGTGCCAGCAGAGGGTCAGCGGGGAACATTCAGTACTTC.

This chain links TRBV18 with TRBJ2-2; D remains ambiguous. Germline V gives CDR1 KGHSH, CDR2 LQKENI. With 1 base removed from V and 1 base from J, the gap between germline ends came to 10 bases. The CDR3 extends over 16 amino acids. Here the CDR3 reads CASSPQSSENTGELFF. The CDR3 DNA is TGTGCCAGCTCACCACAGTCCAGCGAGAACACCGGGGAGCTGTTTTTT.

The chain has TRBV6-1 and TRBJ1-5; a possible D gene is TRBD1 (5 bases). The CDR3 is 14 amino acids. Trimming removed 3 bases from V and 2 bases from J, with 8 bases in between. Germline-derived CDR1 and CDR2 are MNHNS and SASEGT. The CDR3 here is CASSEGLGNQPQHF. CDR3 DNA sequence: TGTGCCAGCAGTGAGGGACTTGGCAATCAGCCCCAGCATTTT.